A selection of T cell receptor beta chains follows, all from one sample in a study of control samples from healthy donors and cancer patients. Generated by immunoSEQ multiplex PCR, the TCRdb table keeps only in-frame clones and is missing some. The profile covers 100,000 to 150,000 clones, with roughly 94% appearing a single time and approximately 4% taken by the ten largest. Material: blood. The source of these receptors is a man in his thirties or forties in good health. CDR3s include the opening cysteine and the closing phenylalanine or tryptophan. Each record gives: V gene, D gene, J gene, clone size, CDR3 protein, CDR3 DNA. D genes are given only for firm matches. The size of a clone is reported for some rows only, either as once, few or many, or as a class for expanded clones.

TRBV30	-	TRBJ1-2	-	CAWGPEPIYGYTF	TGTGCCTGGGGACCCGAACCTATCTATGGCTACACCTTC
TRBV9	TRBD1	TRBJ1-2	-	CASSVATGDSDSNYGYTF	TGTGCCAGCAGCGTAGCTACTGGGGACAGCGATTCTAACTATGGCTACACCTTC
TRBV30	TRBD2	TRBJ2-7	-	CAWSRLAGIYEQYF	TGTGCCTGGAGTCGACTAGCGGGGATATACGAGCAGTACTTC
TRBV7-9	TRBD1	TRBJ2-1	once	CASSLQGVLINEQFF	TGTGCCAGCAGTCTCCAGGGGGTTCTAATCAATGAGCAGTTCTTC
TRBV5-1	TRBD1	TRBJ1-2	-	CASSWGQADGYTF	TGCGCCAGCAGCTGGGGACAGGCAGATGGCTACACCTTC
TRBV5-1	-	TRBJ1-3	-	CASSSRLSGNTIYF	TGCGCCAGCAGCTCCCGGCTTTCTGGAAACACCATATATTTT
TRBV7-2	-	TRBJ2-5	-	CASSSTRSQETQYF	TGTGCCAGCAGCTCGACAAGATCGCAAGAGACCCAGTACTTC
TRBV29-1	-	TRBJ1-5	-	CSVEEGGSQPQHF	TGCAGCGTTGAAGAAGGAGGTAGTCAGCCCCAGCATTTT
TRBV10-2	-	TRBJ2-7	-	CASSTTGVYEQYF	TGCGCCAGCAGTACGACAGGCGTCTACGAGCAGTACTTC
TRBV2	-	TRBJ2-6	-	CASGPPGSSGANVLTF	TGTGCCAGCGGGCCCCCTGGTAGCTCTGGGGCCAACGTCCTGACTTTC
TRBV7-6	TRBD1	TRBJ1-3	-	CASSLQDRGRYSGNTIYF	TGTGCCAGCAGCTTACAAGACAGGGGGCGATACTCTGGAAACACCATATATTTT
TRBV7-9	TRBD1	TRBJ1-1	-	CASSALTGGRTEAFF	TGTGCCAGCAGCGCCTTGACAGGGGGGCGGACTGAAGCTTTCTTT
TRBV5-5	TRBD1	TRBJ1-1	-	CASSLEGRGRPTEAFF	TGTGCCAGCAGCTTGGAGGGCAGGGGGCGCCCCACTGAAGCTTTCTTT
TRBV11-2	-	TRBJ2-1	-	CASSPTGISNNEQFF	TGTGCCAGCAGCCCAACGGGCATTTCAAACAATGAGCAGTTCTTC
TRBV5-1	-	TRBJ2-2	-	CASSGRTANTGELFF	TGCGCCAGCAGCGGACGGACAGCGAACACCGGGGAGCTGTTTTTT
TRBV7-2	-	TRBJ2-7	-	CASSLGPEQYF	TGTGCCAGCAGCTTAGGGCCAGAGCAGTACTTC
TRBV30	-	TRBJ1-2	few	CAWSVWATYGYTF	TGTGCCTGGAGTGTATGGGCTACCTATGGCTACACCTTC
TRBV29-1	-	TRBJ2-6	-	CSIQGTSNVLTF	TGCAGCATCCAGGGCACGTCCAACGTCCTGACTTTC
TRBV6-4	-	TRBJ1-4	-	CASRSVGRNEKLFF	TGTGCCAGCCGATCAGTAGGGAGAAATGAAAAACTGTTTTTT
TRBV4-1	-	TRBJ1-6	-	CASSQEGVVSASSYNSPLHF	TGCGCCAGCAGCCAAGAAGGGGTAGTCAGCGCGAGCTCCTATAATTCACCCCTCCACTTT
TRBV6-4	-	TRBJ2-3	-	CASSDSGGPTDTQYF	TGTGCCAGCAGTGACTCGGGGGGGCCCACAGATACGCAGTATTTT
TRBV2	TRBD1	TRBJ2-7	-	CASRFQGAVYEQYF	TGTGCCAGCAGATTTCAGGGGGCCGTCTACGAGCAGTACTTC
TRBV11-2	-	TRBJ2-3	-	CASSLVTDTQYF	TGTGCCAGCAGCTTAGTCACAGATACGCAGTATTTT
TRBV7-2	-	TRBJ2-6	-	CASSLVGGAESSGANVLTF	TGTGCCAGCAGCTTAGTTGGGGGGGCGGAGAGCTCTGGGGCCAACGTCCTGACTTTC
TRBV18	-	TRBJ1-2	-	CASSPLEGVGGYTF	TGTGCCAGCTCACCCCTGGAGGGGGTCGGGGGCTACACCTTC
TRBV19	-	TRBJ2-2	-	CATTDFPNTGELFF	TGTGCCACCACGGATTTTCCGAACACCGGGGAGCTGTTTTTT
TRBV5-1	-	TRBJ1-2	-	CASSLNGAYGYTF	TGCGCCAGCAGCTTGAACGGGGCCTATGGCTACACCTTC
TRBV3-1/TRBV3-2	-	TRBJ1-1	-	CASRYTSMNTEAFF	TGTGCCAGCAGATACACCTCGATGAACACTGAAGCTTTCTTT
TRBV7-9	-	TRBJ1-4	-	CASSPRRATGPNEKLFF	TGTGCCAGCAGCCCCCGGCGCGCGACGGGGCCTAATGAAAAACTGTTTTTT
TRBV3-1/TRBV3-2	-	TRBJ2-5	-	CASSLNHRRGETQYF	TGTGCCAGCAGCCTAAACCACAGGAGAGGAGAGACCCAGTACTTC
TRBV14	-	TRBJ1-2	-	CASSHEPQSRGYTF	TGTGCCAGCAGCCACGAGCCCCAGAGTCGGGGCTACACCTTC
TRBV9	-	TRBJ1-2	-	CASSARGEGYGYTF	TGTGCCAGCAGCGCCCGGGGGGAAGGGTATGGCTACACCTTC
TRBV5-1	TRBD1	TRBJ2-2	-	CASRIQGGPFTGELFF	TGCGCCAGCCGAATACAGGGGGGACCTTTCACCGGGGAGCTGTTTTTT
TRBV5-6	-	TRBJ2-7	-	CASSLFKRVRGQYEQYF	TGTGCCAGCAGCTTGTTTAAAAGAGTCCGGGGGCAGTACGAGCAGTACTTC
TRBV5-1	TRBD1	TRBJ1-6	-	CASSLTGGPPLNSPLHF	TGCGCCAGCAGCTTGACAGGGGGCCCACCCCTAAATTCACCCCTCCACTTT
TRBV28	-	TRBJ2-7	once	CASRPLQTGNYEQYF	TGTGCCAGCAGACCTCTACAGACAGGAAACTACGAGCAGTACTTC
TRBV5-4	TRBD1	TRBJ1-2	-	CASSMTGVAGYTF	TGTGCCAGCAGCATGACAGGGGTCGCTGGCTACACCTTC
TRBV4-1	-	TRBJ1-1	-	CASSRAPNTEAFF	TGCGCCAGCAGCCGGGCCCCGAACACTGAAGCTTTCTTT
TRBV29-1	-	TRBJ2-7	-	CSVEESLSYEQYF	TGCAGCGTTGAAGAATCCCTCTCCTACGAGCAGTACTTC
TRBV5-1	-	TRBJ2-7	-	CASSRTVSSYEQYF	TGCGCCAGCAGCCGCACGGTTAGCTCCTACGAGCAGTACTTC
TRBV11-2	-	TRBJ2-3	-	CASSLNPVQGSINTQYF	TGTGCCAGCAGCCTAAACCCTGTCCAGGGCAGTATTAATACGCAGTATTTT
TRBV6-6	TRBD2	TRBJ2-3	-	CASSTYSGGIDTQYF	TGTGCCAGCAGCACTTATAGCGGGGGAATAGATACGCAGTATTTT
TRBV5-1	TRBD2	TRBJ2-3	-	CASSHRLAGGPATQYF	TGCGCCAGCAGCCATCGACTAGCGGGGGGGCCAGCTACGCAGTATTTT
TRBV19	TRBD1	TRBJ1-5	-	CASSTHHDRAREPQHF	TGTGCCAGTAGTACACACCATGACAGGGCAAGGGAGCCCCAGCATTTT
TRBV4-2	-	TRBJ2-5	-	CASSQEGTSEGETQYF	TGTGCCAGCAGCCAAGAAGGGACTTCGGAAGGGGAGACCCAGTACTTC
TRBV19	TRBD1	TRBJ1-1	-	CASSMYRGYTEAFF	TGTGCCAGTAGTATGTACAGGGGTTACACTGAAGCTTTCTTT
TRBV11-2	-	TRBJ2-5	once	CASSSRGGRGDQYF	TGTGCCAGCAGTTCCCGAGGGGGTAGGGGCGACCAGTACTTC
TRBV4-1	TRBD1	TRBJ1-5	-	CASSRLTGSGQPQHF	TGCGCCAGCAGCCGCCTGACAGGGTCGGGTCAGCCCCAGCATTTT
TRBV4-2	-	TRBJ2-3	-	CASSQDVGQGGTDTQYF	TGTGCCAGCAGCCAAGATGTAGGGCAGGGTGGCACAGATACGCAGTATTTT
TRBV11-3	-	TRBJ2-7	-	CASSLDYGSGYEQYF	TGTGCCAGCAGCTTGGACTACGGATCCGGCTACGAGCAGTACTTC
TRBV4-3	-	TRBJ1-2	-	CASSQDRAGPMYGYTF	TGCGCCAGCAGCCAAGATAGAGCCGGACCTATGTATGGCTACACCTTC
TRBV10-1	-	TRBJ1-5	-	CASSESWPLGGDQPQHF	TGCGCCAGCAGTGAGAGTTGGCCCCTGGGTGGGGATCAGCCCCAGCATTTT
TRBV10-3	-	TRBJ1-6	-	CAISEGRTVSSPLHF	TGTGCCATCAGTGAAGGGAGGACAGTCAGCTCACCCCTCCACTTT
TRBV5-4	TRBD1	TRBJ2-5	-	CASSPDRRGETQYF	TGTGCCAGCAGCCCGGACAGGAGAGGAGAGACCCAGTACTTC